The clone carrying this TCR beta chain was counted between two and nine times. What it binds is unknown. MiXCR, applied by TCRdb to the reads, yields one record per CDR3 protein. The sample carries about 890,000 distinct CDR3 sequences, 25% to 40% recorded once. The sample comes from a study of T cell repertoires in cytomegalovirus infection. On the study more broadly: Selection of CMV epitopes for the study included recently identified HLA-C-restricted and well-studied HLA-B-restricted ones. Both a matching HLA type and CMV infection were indicated by public TCR beta signatures.

Trimming took 4 bases from V and 1 from J, leaving 15 bases between them. Per the germline V gene, CDR1 is SGHDN and CDR2 is FVKESK. The CDR3 spans 16 residues. The chain couples TRBV14 to TRBJ2-3, with D possibly called TRBD1 or TRBD2 (5 bases each). This TCR came from a human donor in good health (CMV status not recorded). Some clones in this sample may be carry-over from other donors' samples. Sample: cultured CD8+ T cells from PBMCs, taken from culture after CMV antigen stimulation. CDR3 protein: CASSPLFVGGTDTQYF. The CDR3 DNA is TGTGCCAGCAGCCCCCTTTTCGTGGGGGGCACAGATACGCAGTATTTT.